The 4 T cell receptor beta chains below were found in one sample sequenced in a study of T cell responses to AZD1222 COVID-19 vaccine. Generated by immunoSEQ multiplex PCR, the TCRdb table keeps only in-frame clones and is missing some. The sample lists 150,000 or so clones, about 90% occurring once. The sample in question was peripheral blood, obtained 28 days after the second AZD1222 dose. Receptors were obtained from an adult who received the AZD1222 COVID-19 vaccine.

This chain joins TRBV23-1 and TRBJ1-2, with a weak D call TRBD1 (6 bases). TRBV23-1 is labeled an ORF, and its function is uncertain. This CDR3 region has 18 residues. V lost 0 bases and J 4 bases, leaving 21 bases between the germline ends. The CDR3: CASSQSEYHLGQFYGYTF. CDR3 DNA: TGCGCCAGCAGTCAATCGGAATATCATTTGGGACAATTCTATGGCTACACCTTC.

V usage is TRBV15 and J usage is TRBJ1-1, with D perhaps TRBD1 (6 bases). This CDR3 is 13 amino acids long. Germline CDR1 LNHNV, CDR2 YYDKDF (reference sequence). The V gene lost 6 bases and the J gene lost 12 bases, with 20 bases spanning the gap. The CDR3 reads CATRGSGEAKTFF. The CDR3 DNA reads TGTGCCACCAGGGGATCAGGGGAAGCTAAGACTTTCTTT.

The CDR3 is CASSPGIFYEQYF. CDR3 sequence (DNA): TGTGCCAGCAGTCCCGGGATCTTCTACGAGCAGTACTTC. The rearrangement uses TRBV12-3 or TRBV12-4 and TRBJ2-7; D may be TRBD2 (5 bases). The CDR3 is made up of 13 amino acids. V lost 5 bases and J lost 3, with 11 bases in between.

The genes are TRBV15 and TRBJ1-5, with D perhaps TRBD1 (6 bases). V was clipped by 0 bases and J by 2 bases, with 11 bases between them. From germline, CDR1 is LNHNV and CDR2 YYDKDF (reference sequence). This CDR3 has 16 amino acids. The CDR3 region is CATSRDNRAGNQPQHF. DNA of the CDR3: TGTGCCACCAGCAGAGATAACAGGGCAGGCAATCAGCCCCAGCATTTT.